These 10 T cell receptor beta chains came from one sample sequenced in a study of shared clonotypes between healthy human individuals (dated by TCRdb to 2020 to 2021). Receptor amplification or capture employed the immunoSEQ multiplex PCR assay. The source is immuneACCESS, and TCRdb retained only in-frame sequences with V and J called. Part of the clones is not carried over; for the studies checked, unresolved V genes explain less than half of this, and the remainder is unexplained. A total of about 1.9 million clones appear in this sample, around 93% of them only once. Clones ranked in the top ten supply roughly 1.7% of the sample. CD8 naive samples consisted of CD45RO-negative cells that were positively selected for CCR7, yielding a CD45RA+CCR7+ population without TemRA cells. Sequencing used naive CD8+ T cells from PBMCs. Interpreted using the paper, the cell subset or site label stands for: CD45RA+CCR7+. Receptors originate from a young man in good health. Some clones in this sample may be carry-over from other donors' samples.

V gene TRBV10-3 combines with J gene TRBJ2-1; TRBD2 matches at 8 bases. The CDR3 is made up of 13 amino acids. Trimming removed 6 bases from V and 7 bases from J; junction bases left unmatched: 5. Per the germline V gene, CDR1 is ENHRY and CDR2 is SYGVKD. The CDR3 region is CAIRGTSGNEQFF. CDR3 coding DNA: TGTGCCATCAGAGGGACTAGTGGAAATGAGCAGTTCTTC.

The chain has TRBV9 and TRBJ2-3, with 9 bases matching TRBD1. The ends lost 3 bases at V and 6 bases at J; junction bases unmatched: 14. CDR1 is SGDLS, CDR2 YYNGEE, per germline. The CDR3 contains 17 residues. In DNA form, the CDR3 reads TGTGCCAGCAGCGCCACACTCCCGGGACAGGGTGGGGATACGCAGTATTTT. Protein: CASSATLPGQGGDTQYF.

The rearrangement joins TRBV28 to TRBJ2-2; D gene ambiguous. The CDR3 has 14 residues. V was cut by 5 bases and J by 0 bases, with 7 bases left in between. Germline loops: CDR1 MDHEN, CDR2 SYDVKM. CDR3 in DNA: TGTGCCAGCAGTGAACTCCCGAACACCGGGGAGCTGTTTTTT. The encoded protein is CASSELPNTGELFF.

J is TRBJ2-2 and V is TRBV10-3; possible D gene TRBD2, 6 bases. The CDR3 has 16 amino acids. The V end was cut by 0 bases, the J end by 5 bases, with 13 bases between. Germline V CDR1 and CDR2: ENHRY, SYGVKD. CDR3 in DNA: TGTGCCATCAGTGAGTCAGGCGGGATGAAGACCGGGGAGCTGTTTTTT. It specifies CAISESGGMKTGELFF.

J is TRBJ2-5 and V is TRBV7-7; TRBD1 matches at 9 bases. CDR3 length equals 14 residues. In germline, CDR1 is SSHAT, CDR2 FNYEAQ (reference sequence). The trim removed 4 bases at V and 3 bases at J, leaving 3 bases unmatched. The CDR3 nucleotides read TGTGCCAGCAGCTGGGGACAGGGAAAAGAGACCCAGTACTTC. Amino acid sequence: CASSWGQGKETQYF. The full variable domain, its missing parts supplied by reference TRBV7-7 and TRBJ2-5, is GAGVSQSPRYKVTKRGQDVTLRCDPISSHATLYWYQQALGQGPEFLTYFNYEAQPDKSGLPSDRFSAERPEGSISTLTIQRTEQRDSAMYRCASSWGQGKETQYFGPGTRLLVL.

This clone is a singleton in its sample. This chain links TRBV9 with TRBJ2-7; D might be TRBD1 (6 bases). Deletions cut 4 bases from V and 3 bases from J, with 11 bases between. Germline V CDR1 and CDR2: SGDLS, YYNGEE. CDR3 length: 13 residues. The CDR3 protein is CASSPEDSYEQYF. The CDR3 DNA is TGTGCCAGCAGCCCGGAGGACAGCTACGAGCAGTACTTC.

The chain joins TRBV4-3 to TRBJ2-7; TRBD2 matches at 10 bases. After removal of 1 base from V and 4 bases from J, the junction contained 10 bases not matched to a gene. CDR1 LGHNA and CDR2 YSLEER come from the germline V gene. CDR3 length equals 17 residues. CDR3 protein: CASSQAGPSGSTYEQYF. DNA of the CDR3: TGCGCCAGCAGCCAAGCGGGCCCTAGCGGGAGTACGTACGAGCAGTACTTC.

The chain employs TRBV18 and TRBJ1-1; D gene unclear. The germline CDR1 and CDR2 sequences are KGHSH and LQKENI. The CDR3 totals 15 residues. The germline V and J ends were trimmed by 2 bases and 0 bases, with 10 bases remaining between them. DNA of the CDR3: TGTGCCAGCTCACCAGATAGGGCCTTGAACACTGAAGCTTTCTTT. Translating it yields CASSPDRALNTEAFF.

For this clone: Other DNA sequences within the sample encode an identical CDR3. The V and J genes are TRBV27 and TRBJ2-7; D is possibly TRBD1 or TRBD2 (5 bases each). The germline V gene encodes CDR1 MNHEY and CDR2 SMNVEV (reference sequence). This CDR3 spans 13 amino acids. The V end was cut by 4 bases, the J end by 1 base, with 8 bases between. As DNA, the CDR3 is TGTGCCAGCAGTTGGGGCGGGTCCTACGAGCAGTACTTC. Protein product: CASSWGGSYEQYF.

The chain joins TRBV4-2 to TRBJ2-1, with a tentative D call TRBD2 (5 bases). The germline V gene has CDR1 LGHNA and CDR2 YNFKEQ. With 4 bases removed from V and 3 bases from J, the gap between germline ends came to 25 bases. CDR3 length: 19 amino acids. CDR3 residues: CASSLRDLRRPSLYNEQFF. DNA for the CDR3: TGTGCCAGCAGCCTCCGGGATTTGAGGCGCCCCTCCCTCTACAATGAGCAGTTCTTC.